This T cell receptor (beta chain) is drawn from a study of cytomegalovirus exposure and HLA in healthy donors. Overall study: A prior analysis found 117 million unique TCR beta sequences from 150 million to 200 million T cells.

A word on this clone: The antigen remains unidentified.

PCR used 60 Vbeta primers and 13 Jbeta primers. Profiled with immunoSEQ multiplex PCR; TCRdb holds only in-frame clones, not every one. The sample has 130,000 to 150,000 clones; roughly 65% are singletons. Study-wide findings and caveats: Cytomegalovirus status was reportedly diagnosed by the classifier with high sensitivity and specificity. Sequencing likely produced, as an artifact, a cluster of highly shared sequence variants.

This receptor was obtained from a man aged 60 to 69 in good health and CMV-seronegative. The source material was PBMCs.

CDR3 protein: CATSRDQGGRNTGELFF. DNA of the CDR3: TGTGCCACCAGCAGAGATCAGGGCGGGAGGAACACCGGGGAGCTGTTTTTT. This chain uses TRBV15 with TRBJ2-2; TRBD2 agrees at 7 bases. The V gene's germline CDR1 is LNHNV and CDR2 YYDKDF (reference sequence). With 0 bases clipped from V and 1 base from J, the junction kept 5 bases outside the gene matches. The length of the CDR3 is 17 residues.